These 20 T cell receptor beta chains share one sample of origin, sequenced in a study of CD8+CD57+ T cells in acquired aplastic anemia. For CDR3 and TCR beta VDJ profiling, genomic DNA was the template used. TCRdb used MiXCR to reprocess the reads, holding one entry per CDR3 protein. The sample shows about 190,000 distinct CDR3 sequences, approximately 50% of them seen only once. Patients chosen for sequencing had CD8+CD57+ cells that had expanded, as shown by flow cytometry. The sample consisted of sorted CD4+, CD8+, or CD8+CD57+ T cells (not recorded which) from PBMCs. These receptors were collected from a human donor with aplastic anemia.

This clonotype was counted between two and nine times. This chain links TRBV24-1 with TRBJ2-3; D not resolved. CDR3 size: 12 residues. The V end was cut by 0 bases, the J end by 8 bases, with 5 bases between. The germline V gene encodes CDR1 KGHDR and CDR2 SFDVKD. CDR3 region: CATSDLEVTQYF. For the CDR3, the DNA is TGTGCCACCAGTGATTTGGAAGTTACGCAGTATTTT.

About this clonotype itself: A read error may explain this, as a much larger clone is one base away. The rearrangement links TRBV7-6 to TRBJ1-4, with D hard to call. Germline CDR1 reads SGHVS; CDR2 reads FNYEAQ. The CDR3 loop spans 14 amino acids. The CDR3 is CASSPDGFNEILFF. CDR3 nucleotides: TGTGCCAGCAGCCCCGACGGCTTTAATGAAATACTGTTTTTT.

This CDR3 reads CATSRETGRYEQYF. For the CDR3, the DNA is TGTGCCACCAGCAGGGAGACAGGGCGCTACGAGCAGTACTTC. The chain carries TRBV15 and TRBJ2-7; 7 bases match TRBD1. CDR3 size: 14 residues. The germline gives CDR1 LNHNV, CDR2 YYDKDF (reference sequence). V was clipped by 3 bases and J by 3 bases; unmatched bases: 5.

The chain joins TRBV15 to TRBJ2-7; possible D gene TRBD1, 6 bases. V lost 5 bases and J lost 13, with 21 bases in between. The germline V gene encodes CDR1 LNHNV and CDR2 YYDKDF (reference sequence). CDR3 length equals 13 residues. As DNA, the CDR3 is TGTGCCACCAGCGGAGGAGTGGGGGCTAGAAGTTACTTC. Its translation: CATSGGVGARSYF.

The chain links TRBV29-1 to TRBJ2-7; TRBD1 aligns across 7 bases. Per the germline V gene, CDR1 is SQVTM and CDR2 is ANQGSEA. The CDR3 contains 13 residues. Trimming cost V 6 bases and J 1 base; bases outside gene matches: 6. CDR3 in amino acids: CSVTTGISYEQYF. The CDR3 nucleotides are TGCAGCGTCACGACAGGGATTTCCTACGAGCAGTACTTC.

Here the CDR3 reads CASSFPGQRQETQYF. CDR3 DNA: TGTGCCAGCAGCTTTCCTGGACAGAGACAAGAGACCCAGTACTTC. The chain has TRBV7-9 and TRBJ2-5; TRBD1 is a possible D gene (6 bases). Trimming removed 3 bases from V and 2 bases from J, with 13 bases in between. The CDR3 contains 15 residues. Germline-derived CDR1 and CDR2 are SEHNR and FQNEAQ (reference sequence).

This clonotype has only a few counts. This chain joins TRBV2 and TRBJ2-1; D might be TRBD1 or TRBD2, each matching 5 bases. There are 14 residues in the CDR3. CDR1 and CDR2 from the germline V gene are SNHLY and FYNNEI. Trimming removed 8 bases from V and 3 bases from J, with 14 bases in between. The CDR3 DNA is TGTGCCAGCCTATCGGGACGGGGCTACAATGAGCAGTTCTTC. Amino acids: CASLSGRGYNEQFF.

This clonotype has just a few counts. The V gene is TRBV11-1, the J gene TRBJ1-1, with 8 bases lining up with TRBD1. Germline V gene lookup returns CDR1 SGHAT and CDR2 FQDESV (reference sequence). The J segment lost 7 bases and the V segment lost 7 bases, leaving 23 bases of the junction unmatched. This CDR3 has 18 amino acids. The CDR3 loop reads CASTPTSGQVKMFVEAFF. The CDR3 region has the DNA TGTGCCAGCACCCCAACGTCGGGACAGGTGAAAATGTTCGTTGAAGCTTTCTTT.

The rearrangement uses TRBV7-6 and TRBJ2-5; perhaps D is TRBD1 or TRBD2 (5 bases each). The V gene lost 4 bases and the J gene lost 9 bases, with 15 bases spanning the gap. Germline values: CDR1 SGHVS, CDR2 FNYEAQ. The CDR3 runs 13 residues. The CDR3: CASSSPGRWSQYF. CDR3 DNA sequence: TGTGCCAGCAGCTCACCGGGGCGGTGGTCCCAGTACTTC.

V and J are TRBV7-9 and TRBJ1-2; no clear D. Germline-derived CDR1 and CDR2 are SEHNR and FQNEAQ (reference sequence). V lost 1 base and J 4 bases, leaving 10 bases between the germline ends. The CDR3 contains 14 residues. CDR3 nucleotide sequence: TGTGCCAGCAGCTTAGGGAAAGAGACCTATGGCTACACCTTC. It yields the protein CASSLGKETYGYTF.

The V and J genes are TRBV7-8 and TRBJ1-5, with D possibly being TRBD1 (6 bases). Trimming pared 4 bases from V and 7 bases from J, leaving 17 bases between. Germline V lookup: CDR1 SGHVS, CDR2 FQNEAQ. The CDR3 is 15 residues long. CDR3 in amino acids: CASSSSTGQGQPQHF. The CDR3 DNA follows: TGTGCCAGCAGCTCGAGTACAGGGCAGGGACAGCCCCAGCATTTT.

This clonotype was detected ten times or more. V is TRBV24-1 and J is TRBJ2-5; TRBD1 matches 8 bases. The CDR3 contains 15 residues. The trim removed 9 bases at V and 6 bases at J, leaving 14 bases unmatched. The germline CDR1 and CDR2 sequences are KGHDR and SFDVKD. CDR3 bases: TGTGCCACCGAATCGGCCGGACAGGGTTATCAGACCCAGTACTTC. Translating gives CATESAGQGYQTQYF.

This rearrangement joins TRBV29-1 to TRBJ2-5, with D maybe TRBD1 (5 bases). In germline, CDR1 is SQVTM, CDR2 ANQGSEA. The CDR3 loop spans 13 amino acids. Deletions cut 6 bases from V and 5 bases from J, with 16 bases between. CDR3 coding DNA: TGCAGCGTCAAGGGCAGGGTCGTGGAGACCCAGTACTTC. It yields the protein CSVKGRVVETQYF.

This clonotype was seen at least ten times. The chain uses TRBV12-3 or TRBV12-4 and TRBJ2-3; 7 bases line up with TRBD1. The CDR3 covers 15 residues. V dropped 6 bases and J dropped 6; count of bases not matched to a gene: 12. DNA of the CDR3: TGTGCCAGCAGACCCGAGAGGGGGCCGAAGGATACGCAGTATTTT. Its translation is CASRPERGPKDTQYF.

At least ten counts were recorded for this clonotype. The CDR3: CASSDSGRGNTGELFF. DNA of the CDR3: TGTGCCAGCAGTGACTCAGGCAGGGGGAACACCGGGGAGCTGTTTTTT. The chain employs TRBV6-4 and TRBJ2-2, with a tentative D call TRBD1 (6 bases). Germline CDR1 is MRHNA and CDR2 is SNTAGT. V gave up 0 bases and J gave up 1 base, with 9 bases separating them. CDR3 size: 16 residues.

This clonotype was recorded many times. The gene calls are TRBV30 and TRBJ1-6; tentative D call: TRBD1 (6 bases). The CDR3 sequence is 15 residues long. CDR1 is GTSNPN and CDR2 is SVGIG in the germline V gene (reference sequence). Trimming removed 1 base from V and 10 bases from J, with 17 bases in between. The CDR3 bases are TGTGCCTGGAGTGAGGGACACACGCGGATCTCACCCCTCCACTTT. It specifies CAWSEGHTRISPLHF.

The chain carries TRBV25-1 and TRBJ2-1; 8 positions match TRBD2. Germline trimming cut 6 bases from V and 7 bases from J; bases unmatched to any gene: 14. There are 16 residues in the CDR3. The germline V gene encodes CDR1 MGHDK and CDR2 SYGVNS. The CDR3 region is CASSPTAGGAGNEQFF. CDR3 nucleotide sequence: TGTGCCAGCAGCCCGACCGCCGGGGGGGCAGGTAATGAGCAGTTCTTC. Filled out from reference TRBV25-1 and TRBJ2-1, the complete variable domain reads EADIYQTPRYLVIGTGKKITLECSQTMGHDKMYWYQQDPGMELHLIHYSYGVNSTEKGDLSSESTVSRIRTEHFPLTLESARPSHTSQYLCASSPTAGGAGNEQFFGPGTRLTVL.

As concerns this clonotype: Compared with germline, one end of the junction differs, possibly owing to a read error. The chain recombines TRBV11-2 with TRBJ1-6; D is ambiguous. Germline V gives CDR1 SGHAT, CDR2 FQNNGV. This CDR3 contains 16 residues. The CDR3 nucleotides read TGCGCCAGCAGCTTATGGGCCATCGGTTTGAATTCACCCCTCCACTTT. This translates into CASSLWAIGLNSPLHF.

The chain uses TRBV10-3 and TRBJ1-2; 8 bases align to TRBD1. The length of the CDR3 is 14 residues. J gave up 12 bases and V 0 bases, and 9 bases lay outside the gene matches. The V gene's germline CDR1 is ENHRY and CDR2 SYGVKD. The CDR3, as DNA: TGTGCCATCAGTGAGTCTCCAGGGGGCTATGGAAACACCTTC. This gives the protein CAISESPGGYGNTF.

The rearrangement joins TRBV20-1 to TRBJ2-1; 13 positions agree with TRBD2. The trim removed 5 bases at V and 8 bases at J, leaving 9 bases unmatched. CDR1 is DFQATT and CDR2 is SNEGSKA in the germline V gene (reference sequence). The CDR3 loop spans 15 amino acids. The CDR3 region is CSASLTSGRSDEQFF. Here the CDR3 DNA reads TGCAGTGCTTCCCTGACTAGCGGGAGGAGCGATGAGCAGTTCTTC.